The 5 T cell receptor beta chains below were found in one sample sequenced in a study of T cell repertoires in ileal Crohn's disease. The assay was immunoSEQ multiplex PCR, and TCRdb's table has in-frame clones only and misses some. The repertoire holds 10,000 to 15,000 clones, with around four fifths as singletons. The time point is: neoterminal ileum biopsy at postoperative endoscopy, about 6 months after surgery. Sequenced input: ileal tissue. These receptors originate from an adult with Crohn's disease.

The chain links TRBV2 to TRBJ1-2, with D unresolved. V was pared by 3 bases and J by 7 bases, with 9 bases between. There are 12 residues in the CDR3. Germline V CDR1 and CDR2: SNHLY, FYNNEI. CDR3 in amino acids: CASSDGSGGYTF. The CDR3 DNA sequence: TGTGCCAGCAGTGATGGCAGCGGTGGCTACACCTTC.

This clone showed up just a few times. The V call is TRBV5-1, the J call TRBJ2-1; TRBD1 might be the D (8 bases). The CDR3 loop spans 13 amino acids. V lost 2 bases to trimming and J lost 7 bases, with 10 bases between them. Germline CDR1 SGHRS, CDR2 YFSETQ. The CDR3 coding sequence is TGCGCCAGCAGCTTACAGGGGGGGAATGAGCAGTTCTTC. Translation: CASSLQGGNEQFF. Full variable domain (outside the CDR3, taken from reference TRBV5-1 and TRBJ2-1): KAGVTQTPRYLIKTRGQQVTLSCSPISGHRSVSWYQQTPGQGLQFLFEYFSETQRNKGNFPGRFSGRQFSNSRSEMNVSTLELGDSALYLCASSLQGGNEQFFGPGTRLTVL.

The chain uses TRBV5-1 and TRBJ1-1, with TRBD1 matching 9 bases. After removal of 5 bases from V and 4 bases from J, the junction contained 9 bases not matched to a gene. There are 15 residues in the CDR3. Germline CDR1 SGHRS, CDR2 YFSETQ. CDR3 nucleotides: TGCGCCAGCAGGCCGGACAGGGGAGTGGGCACTGAAGCTTTCTTT. Residues: CASRPDRGVGTEAFF.

The chain carries TRBV27 and TRBJ1-1, with D perhaps TRBD1 (6 bases). This CDR3 spans 14 amino acids. V was cut by 5 bases and J by 4 bases, with 14 bases left in between. Germline CDR1 MNHEY, CDR2 SMNVEV (reference sequence). CDR3 DNA sequence: TGTGCCAGCAGTCAAATCAGGGGAATCACTGAAGCTTTCTTT. Its protein product is CASSQIRGITEAFF.

Only a few counts were recorded for this clone. J is TRBJ2-3 and V is TRBV7-6, with D unclear. The germline gives CDR1 SGHVS, CDR2 FNYEAQ. Trimming removed 1 base at V and 3 bases at J, with 14 bases between. The CDR3 consists of 16 residues. The CDR3 coding sequence is TGTGCCAGCAGCTTAGGCGGCCCTTTGTTAACAGATACGCAGTATTTT. Its protein is CASSLGGPLLTDTQYF.